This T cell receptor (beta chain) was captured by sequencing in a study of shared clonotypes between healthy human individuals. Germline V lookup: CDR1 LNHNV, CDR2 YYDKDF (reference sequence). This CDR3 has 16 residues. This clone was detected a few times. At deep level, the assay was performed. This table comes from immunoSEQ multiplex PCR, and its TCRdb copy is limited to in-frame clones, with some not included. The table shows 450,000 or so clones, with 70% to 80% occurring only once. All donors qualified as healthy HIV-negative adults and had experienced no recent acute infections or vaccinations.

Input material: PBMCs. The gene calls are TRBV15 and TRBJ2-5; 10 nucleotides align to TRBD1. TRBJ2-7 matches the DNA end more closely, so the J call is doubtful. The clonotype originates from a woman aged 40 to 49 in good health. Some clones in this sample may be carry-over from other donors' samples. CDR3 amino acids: CATSRDVRDRGYEQYF. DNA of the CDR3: TGTGCCACCAGCAGAGACGTCCGGGACAGGGGATACGAGCAGTACTTC.